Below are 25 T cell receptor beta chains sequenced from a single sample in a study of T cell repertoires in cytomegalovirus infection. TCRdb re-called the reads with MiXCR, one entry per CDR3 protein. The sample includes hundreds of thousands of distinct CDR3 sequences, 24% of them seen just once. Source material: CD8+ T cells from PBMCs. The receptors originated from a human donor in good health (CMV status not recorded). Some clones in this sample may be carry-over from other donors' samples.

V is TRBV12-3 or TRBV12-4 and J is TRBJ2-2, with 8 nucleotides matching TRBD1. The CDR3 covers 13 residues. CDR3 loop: CVIRTGSGGELFF. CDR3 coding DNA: TGTGTCATACGGACAGGGTCGGGCGGGGAGCTGTTTTTT.

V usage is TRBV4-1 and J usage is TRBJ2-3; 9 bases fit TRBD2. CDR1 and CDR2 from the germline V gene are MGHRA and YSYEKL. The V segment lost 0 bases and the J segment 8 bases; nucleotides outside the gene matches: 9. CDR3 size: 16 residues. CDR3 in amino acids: CASSQDRSGGRGTQYF. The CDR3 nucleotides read TGCGCCAGCAGCCAAGATAGAAGCGGGGGGCGGGGTACGCAGTATTTT.

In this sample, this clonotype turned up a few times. The CDR3 protein is CASRQQGGFPGELFF. The CDR3 region has the DNA TGTGCCAGTAGGCAACAGGGTGGATTCCCCGGGGAGCTGTTTTTT. The chain has TRBV19 and TRBJ2-2, with D maybe TRBD1 (6 bases). The CDR3 has 15 residues. Germline CDR1 LNHDA, CDR2 SQIVND (reference sequence). Trimming removed 6 bases at V and 6 bases at J, with 17 bases between.

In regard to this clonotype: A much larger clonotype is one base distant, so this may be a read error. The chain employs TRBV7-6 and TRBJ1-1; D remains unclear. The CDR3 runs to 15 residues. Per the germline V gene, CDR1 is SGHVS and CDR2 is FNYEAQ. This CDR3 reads CANSLEDGMDTEAFF. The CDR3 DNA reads TGTGCCAACAGCCTCGAAGACGGAATGGACACTGAAGCTTTCTTT.

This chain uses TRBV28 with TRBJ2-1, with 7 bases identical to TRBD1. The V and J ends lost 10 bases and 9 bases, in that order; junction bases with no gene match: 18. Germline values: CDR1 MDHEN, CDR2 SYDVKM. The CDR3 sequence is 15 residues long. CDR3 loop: CATPRSGQWDGEQFF. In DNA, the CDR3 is TGTGCCACCCCTCGGTCGGGACAGTGGGACGGTGAGCAGTTCTTC.

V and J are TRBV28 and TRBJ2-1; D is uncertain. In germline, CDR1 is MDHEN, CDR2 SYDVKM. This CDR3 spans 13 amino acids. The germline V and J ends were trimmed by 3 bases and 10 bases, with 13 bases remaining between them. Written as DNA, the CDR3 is TGTGCCAGCAGTTTCCCCCCGAGCTGGGAGCAGTTCTTC. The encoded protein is CASSFPPSWEQFF.

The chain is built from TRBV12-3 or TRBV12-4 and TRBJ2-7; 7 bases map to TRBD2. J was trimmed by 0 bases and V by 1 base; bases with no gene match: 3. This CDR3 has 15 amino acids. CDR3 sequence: CASSLERDYSYEQYF. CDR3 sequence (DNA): TGTGCCAGCAGTTTAGAAAGGGACTACTCCTACGAGCAGTACTTC.

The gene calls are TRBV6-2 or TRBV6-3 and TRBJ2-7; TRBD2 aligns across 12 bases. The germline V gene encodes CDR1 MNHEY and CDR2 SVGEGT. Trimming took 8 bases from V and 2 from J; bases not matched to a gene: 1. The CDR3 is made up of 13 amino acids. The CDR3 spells CASGLAGPYEQYV. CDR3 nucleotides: TGTGCCAGCGGACTAGCGGGACCCTACGAGCAGTACGTC.

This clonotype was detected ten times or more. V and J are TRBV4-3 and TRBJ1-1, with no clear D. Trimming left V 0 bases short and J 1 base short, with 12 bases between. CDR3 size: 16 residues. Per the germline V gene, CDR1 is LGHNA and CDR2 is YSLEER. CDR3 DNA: TGCGCCAGCAGCCAAGAGGAGACATTCTCGAACACTGAAGCTTTCTTT. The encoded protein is CASSQEETFSNTEAFF.

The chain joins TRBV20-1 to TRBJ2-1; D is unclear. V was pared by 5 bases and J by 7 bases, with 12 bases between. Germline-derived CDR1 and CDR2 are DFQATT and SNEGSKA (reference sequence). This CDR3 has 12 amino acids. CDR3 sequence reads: CSALRKGNEQFF. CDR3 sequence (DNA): TGCAGTGCTTTGAGGAAAGGGAATGAGCAGTTCTTC.

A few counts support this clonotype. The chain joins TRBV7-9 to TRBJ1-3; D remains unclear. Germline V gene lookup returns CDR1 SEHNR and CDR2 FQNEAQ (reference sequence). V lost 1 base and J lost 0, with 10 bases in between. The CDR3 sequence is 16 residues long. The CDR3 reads CASSLVSELSGNTIYF. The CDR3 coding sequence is TGTGCCAGCAGCTTAGTATCGGAACTCTCTGGAAACACCATATATTTT. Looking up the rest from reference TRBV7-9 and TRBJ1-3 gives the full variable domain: DTGVSQNPRHKITKRGQNVTFRCDPISEHNRLYWYRQTLGQGPEFLTYFQNEAQLEKSRLLSDRFSAERPKGSFSTLEIQRTEQGDSAMYLCASSLVSELSGNTIYFGEGSWLTVV.

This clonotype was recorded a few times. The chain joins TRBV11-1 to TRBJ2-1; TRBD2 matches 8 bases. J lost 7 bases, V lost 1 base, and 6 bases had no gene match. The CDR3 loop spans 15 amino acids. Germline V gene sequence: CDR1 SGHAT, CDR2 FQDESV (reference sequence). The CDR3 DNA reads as TGTGCCAGCAGCTTAGAATTCGGGGGGGCTAATGAGCAGTTCTTC. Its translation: CASSLEFGGANEQFF.

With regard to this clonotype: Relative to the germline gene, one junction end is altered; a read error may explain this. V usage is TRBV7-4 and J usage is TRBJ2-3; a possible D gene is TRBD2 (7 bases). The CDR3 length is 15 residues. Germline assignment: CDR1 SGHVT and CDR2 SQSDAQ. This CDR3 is CANSLRGAVVDTQYF. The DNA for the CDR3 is TGTGCCAACAGCCTACGGGGGGCCGTGGTAGATACGCAGTATTTT.

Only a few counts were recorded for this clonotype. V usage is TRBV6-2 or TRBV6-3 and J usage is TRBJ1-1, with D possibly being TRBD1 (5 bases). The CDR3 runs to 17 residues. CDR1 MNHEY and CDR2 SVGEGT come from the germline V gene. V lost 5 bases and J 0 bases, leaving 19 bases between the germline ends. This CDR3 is CASSPLLRVGLNTEAFF. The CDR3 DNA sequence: TGTGCCAGCAGTCCCCTCCTCAGGGTCGGTTTGAACACTGAAGCTTTCTTT.

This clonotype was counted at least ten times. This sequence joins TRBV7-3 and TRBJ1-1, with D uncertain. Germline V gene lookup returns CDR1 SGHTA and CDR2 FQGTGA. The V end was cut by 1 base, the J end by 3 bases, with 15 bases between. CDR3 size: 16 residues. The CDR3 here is CASSLNRNEYYTEAFF. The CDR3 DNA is TGTGCCAGCAGCTTAAATAGGAATGAATATTACACTGAAGCTTTCTTT.

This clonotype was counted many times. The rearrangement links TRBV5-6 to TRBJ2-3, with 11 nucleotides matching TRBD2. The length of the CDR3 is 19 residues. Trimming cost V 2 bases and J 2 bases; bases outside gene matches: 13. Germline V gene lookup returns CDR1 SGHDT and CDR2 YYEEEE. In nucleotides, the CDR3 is TGTGCCAGCAGCTTTAAAGAACTAGCGGGGGCCTATGTCACAGATACGCAGTATTTT. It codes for CASSFKELAGAYVTDTQYF.

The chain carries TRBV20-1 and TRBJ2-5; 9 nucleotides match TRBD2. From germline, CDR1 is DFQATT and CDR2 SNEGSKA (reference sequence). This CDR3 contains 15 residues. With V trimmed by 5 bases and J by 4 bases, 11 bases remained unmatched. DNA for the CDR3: TGCAGTGCTGTAGCCCCAGGCGGGGGGGCAGAGACCCAGTACTTC. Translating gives CSAVAPGGGAETQYF.

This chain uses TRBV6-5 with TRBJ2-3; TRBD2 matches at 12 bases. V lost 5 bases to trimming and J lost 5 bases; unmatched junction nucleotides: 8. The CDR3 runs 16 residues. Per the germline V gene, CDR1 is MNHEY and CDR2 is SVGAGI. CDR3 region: CASSPSGGARKDTQYF. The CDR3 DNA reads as TGTGCCAGCAGTCCTAGCGGGGGGGCCAGGAAAGATACGCAGTATTTT.

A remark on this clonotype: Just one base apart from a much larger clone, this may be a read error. The CDR3 protein is CASSQGGDTSYEQYF. In nucleotides, the CDR3 is TGCGCCAGCAGCCAAGGGGGGGACACCTCCTACGAGCAGTACTTC. The chain joins TRBV4-1 to TRBJ2-7; TRBD1 or TRBD2 may be the D gene (6 bases each). Deletions cut 1 base from V and 0 bases from J, with 10 bases between. CDR3 size: 15 residues. CDR1 is MGHRA, CDR2 YSYEKL, per germline.

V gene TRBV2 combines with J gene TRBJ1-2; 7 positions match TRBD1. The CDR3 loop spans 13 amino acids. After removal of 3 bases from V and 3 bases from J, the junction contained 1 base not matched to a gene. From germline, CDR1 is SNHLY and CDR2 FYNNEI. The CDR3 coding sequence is TGTGCCAGCAGTGACGGACAGGACTATGGCTACACCTTC. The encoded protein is CASSDGQDYGYTF.

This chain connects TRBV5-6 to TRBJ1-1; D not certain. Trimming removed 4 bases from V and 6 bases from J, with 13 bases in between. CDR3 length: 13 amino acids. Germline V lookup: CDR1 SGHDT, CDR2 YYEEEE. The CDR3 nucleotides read TGTGCCAGCAGCCCTAATCCGACGGCTGAAGCTTTCTTT. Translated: CASSPNPTAEAFF.

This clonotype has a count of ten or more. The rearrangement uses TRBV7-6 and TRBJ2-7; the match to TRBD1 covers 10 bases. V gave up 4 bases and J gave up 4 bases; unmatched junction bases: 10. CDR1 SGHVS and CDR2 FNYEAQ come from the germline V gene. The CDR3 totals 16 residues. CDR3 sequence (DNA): TGTGCCAGCAGCTCGACCCGACAGGGGGCTTTGTACGAGCAGTACTTC. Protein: CASSSTRQGALYEQYF.

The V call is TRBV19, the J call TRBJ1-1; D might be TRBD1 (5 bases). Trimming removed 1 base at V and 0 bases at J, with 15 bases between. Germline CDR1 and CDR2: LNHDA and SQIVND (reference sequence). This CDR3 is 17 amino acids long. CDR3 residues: CASSIVGVNWMNTEAFF. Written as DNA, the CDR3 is TGTGCCAGTAGTATAGTGGGGGTTAACTGGATGAACACTGAAGCTTTCTTT.

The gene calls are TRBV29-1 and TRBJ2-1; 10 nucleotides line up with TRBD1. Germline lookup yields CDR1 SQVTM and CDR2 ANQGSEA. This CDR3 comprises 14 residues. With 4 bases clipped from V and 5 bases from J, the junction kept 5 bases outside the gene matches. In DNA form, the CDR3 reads TGCAGCGTTGGAGGACAGGGGGGCCACAATGAGCAGTTCTTC. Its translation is CSVGGQGGHNEQFF.

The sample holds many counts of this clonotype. The chain's CDR3 is CASSRGRGNEQFF. The CDR3 nucleotides are TGTGCCAGCAGCCGGGGCCGGGGAAATGAGCAGTTCTTC. The chain links TRBV27 to TRBJ2-1, with D tentatively TRBD1 or TRBD2 (5 bases each). CDR1 is MNHEY and CDR2 is SMNVEV in the germline V gene (reference sequence). V was trimmed by 6 bases and J by 7 bases, leaving 13 bases between them. The CDR3 is 13 amino acids.